The 21 T cell receptor beta chains presented below share a single source sample, sequenced in a study of blood T cells in healthy people across ages. The authors ran a second PCR of about 6 to 11 cycles using a sample-barcoded 5' primer and a J-beta primer mix. Each CDR3 protein gets one entry after TCRdb re-called the 5' RACE reads with MiXCR. This table has approximately 800,000 distinct CDR3 sequences, more than 45% appearing once. The source material was blood. The origin of the receptors is a man younger than 45 in good health.

V and J are TRBV15 and TRBJ2-1; D gene ambiguous. V shed 0 bases and J shed 7 bases, with 13 bases lying between them. CDR3 size: 15 residues. Germline CDR1 reads LNHNV; CDR2 reads YYDKDF (reference sequence). The CDR3 loop reads CATSRDRTYRNEQFF. The CDR3 DNA follows: TGTGCCACCAGCAGAGATCGTACGTACAGAAATGAGCAGTTCTTC.

V and J are TRBV7-2 and TRBJ2-1; D gene unclear. Looked up from germline, CDR1 is SGHTA and CDR2 is FQGNSA. Trimming cost V 4 bases and J 9 bases, with 13 bases left between them. The CDR3 covers 13 residues. CDR3 sequence: CASSSRNGLEQFF. The CDR3 nucleotides read TGTGCCAGCAGCTCCCGCAATGGGCTTGAGCAGTTCTTC.

The chain carries TRBV28 and TRBJ2-3; TRBD2 matches at 7 bases. With 4 bases clipped from V and 2 bases from J, the junction kept 6 bases outside the gene matches. CDR1 and CDR2 from the germline V gene are MDHEN and SYDVKM. The CDR3 sequence is 15 residues long. DNA of the CDR3: TGTGCCAGCAGTTCTCCTAGCGGAATCACAGATACGCAGTATTTT. Encoded protein: CASSSPSGITDTQYF.

The chain employs TRBV4-3 and TRBJ2-5; TRBD1 matches at 7 bases. The J call is uncertain, as TRBJ2-7 better fits the DNA end. This CDR3 has 14 residues. From germline, CDR1 is LGHNA and CDR2 YSLEER. The CDR3: CASSSGTDLYEQYF. As DNA, the CDR3 is TGCGCCAGCAGCTCCGGGACAGACCTCTACGAGCAGTACTTC.

J is TRBJ1-2 and V is TRBV7-9, with a weak D call TRBD1 (5 bases). Germline assignment: CDR1 SEHNR and CDR2 FQNEAQ (reference sequence). V shed 1 base and J shed 7 bases, with 7 bases lying between them. This CDR3 is built from 12 residues. The CDR3 reads CASSLEGAGYTF. In DNA, the CDR3 is TGTGCCAGCAGCTTAGAAGGGGCTGGCTACACCTTC. The full variable domain, with the rest looked up from reference TRBV7-9 and TRBJ1-2, is DTGVSQNPRHKITKRGQNVTFRCDPISEHNRLYWYRQTLGQGPEFLTYFQNEAQLEKSRLLSDRFSAERPKGSFSTLEIQRTEQGDSAMYLCASSLEGAGYTFGSGTRLTVV.

In its sample, this clonotype was seen a few times. V and J are TRBV7-9 and TRBJ2-1, with TRBD2 as a possible D gene (6 bases). This CDR3 has 12 amino acids. Trimming removed 5 bases at V and 8 bases at J, with 10 bases between. CDR1 SEHNR and CDR2 FQNEAQ come from the germline V gene (reference sequence). CDR3 nucleotide sequence: TGTGCCAGCAGCCCGGGAGTCGATGAGCAGTTCTTC. Protein sequence: CASSPGVDEQFF.

The V gene is TRBV7-9, the J gene TRBJ1-4; the match to TRBD1 covers 7 bases. The CDR3 sequence is 16 residues long. Germline CDR1 and CDR2: SEHNR and FQNEAQ (reference sequence). Trimming took 5 bases from V and 4 from J; bases not matched to a gene: 10. CDR3 loop: CASSPSLGGFNEKLFF. The DNA of the CDR3 is TGTGCCAGCAGCCCCTCCCTAGGGGGCTTTAATGAAAAACTGTTTTTT.

The chain employs TRBV11-2 and TRBJ2-1; 10 positions agree with TRBD2. This CDR3 region has 21 residues. The V segment lost 4 bases and the J segment 3 bases; nucleotides outside the gene matches: 21. CDR1 SGHAT and CDR2 FQNNGV come from the germline V gene. The CDR3 bases are TGTGCCAGCAGCTACCCCCGAAGACTAGCGGGCCAGACCCGGGGCTACAATGAGCAGTTCTTC. It specifies CASSYPRRLAGQTRGYNEQFF.

There are a few counts of this clonotype. The rearrangement links TRBV10-3 to TRBJ2-7; D not resolved. Trimming took 3 bases from V and 1 from J, leaving 7 bases between them. Germline V gives CDR1 ENHRY, CDR2 SYGVKD. This CDR3 has 13 residues. The CDR3 bases are TGTGCCATCAGTGAAGGCATGTCCTACGAGCAGTACTTC. Translating gives CAISEGMSYEQYF.

Note on this clonotype: At one end, the junction sequence differs from germline, possibly due to a read error. The chain uses TRBV29-1 and TRBJ1-2, with 8 bases that match TRBD1. This CDR3 contains 13 residues. Germline lookup yields CDR1 SQVTM and CDR2 ANQGSEA. CDR3 DNA sequence: TGCAACGTTGTCCCCGGACAGGGACGTGGCTACACCTTC. Its protein product is CNVVPGQGRGYTF.

The V call is TRBV7-2, the J call TRBJ1-2; D remains unclear. Germline V CDR1 and CDR2: SGHTA, FQGNSA. The CDR3 loop spans 14 amino acids. V lost 0 bases and J 8 bases, leaving 13 bases between the germline ends. CDR3 region: CASSLAVAGTGYTF. For the CDR3, the DNA is TGTGCCAGCAGCTTAGCGGTGGCAGGTACGGGCTACACCTTC.

The chain employs TRBV7-8 and TRBJ2-5; 12 nucleotides agree with TRBD2. V dropped 5 bases and J dropped 5; count of bases not matched to a gene: 9. The germline CDR1 and CDR2 sequences are SGHVS and FQNEAQ. CDR3 length equals 16 residues. The CDR3 sequence is CASSVTGTSGLETQYF. The CDR3, as DNA: TGTGCCAGCAGCGTAACCGGGACTAGCGGGTTGGAGACCCAGTACTTC. Using reference TRBV7-8 and TRBJ2-5 for the parts outside the CDR3, the full variable domain is GAGVSQSPRYKVAKRGQDVALRCDPISGHVSLFWYQQALGQGPEFLTYFQNEAQLDKSGLPSDRFFAERPEGSVSTLKIQRTQQEDSAVYLCASSVTGTSGLETQYFGPGTRLLVL.

This clonotype came up a few times. The genes are TRBV7-2 and TRBJ2-7, with D possibly being TRBD1 (6 bases). The CDR3 runs to 13 residues. CDR1 is SGHTA, CDR2 FQGNSA, per germline. Trimming took 8 bases from V and 2 from J, leaving 13 bases between them. The CDR3 DNA sequence: TGTGCCAGCGGTTATGAGGGGGCCTACGAGCAGTACTTC. Its translation: CASGYEGAYEQYF.

V gene TRBV29-1 combines with J gene TRBJ2-4; either TRBD1 or TRBD2 may fit D (5 bases each). CDR3 length: 11 amino acids. V was pared by 4 bases and J by 8 bases, with 9 bases between. Germline CDR1 reads SQVTM; CDR2 reads ANQGSEA. The CDR3 protein is CSVVRGDIQYF. The CDR3 bases are TGCAGCGTTGTACGGGGCGACATTCAGTACTTC.

The V call is TRBV5-5, the J call TRBJ2-1; weak D call: TRBD1 (6 bases). Germline CDR1 reads SGHKS; CDR2 reads YYEKEE (reference sequence). This CDR3 is built from 14 residues. Trimming left V 7 bases short and J 5 bases short, with 16 bases between. The CDR3 is CASALAGANNEQFF. Here the CDR3 DNA reads TGTGCCAGCGCTCTAGCAGGGGCCAACAATGAGCAGTTCTTC. Filled out from reference TRBV5-5 and TRBJ2-1, the complete variable domain reads DAGVTQSPTHLIKTRGQQVTLRCSPISGHKSVSWYQQVLGQGPQFIFQYYEKEERGRGNFPDRFSARQFPNYSSELNVNALLLGDSALYLCASALAGANNEQFFGPGTRLTVL.

This clonotype was observed many times. The chain couples TRBV7-2 to TRBJ2-5, with D tentatively TRBD1 (6 bases). Between the trimmed V and J ends, which lost 2 bases and 2 bases, there was a span of 12 bases. This CDR3 is built from 15 residues. CDR1 is SGHTA and CDR2 is FQGNSA in the germline V gene. CDR3 loop: CASSLYSTGQETQYF. DNA for the CDR3: TGTGCCAGCAGCTTATATTCCACAGGGCAAGAGACCCAGTACTTC.

This clonotype was seen only a few times. An end of the junction differs from the germline gene, which may be a read error. The rearrangement uses TRBV29-1 and TRBJ2-3, with a weak D call TRBD2 (5 bases). Germline V gene sequence: CDR1 SQVTM, CDR2 ANQGSEA. CDR3 size: 14 residues. This chain's CDR3 is CSVESGVSRDTQYF. The DNA for the CDR3 is TGCAGCGTTGAATCCGGGGTGAGCAGAGATACGCAGTATTTT.

The chain links TRBV20-1 to TRBJ1-5; D uncertain. V was shortened by 6 bases and J by 7 bases, with 13 bases between the two germline ends. The CDR3 loop spans 12 amino acids. Germline V CDR1 and CDR2: DFQATT, SNEGSKA (reference sequence). CDR3 DNA: TGCAGTGCGGCGGGCGGCGGGCAGCCCCAGCATTTT. Protein: CSAAGGGQPQHF.

The V call is TRBV6-1, the J call TRBJ1-1, with D possibly being TRBD1 (6 bases). The V gene's germline CDR1 is MNHNS and CDR2 SASEGT. The CDR3 has 14 amino acids. V was shortened by 4 bases and J by 0 bases, with 9 bases between the two germline ends. CDR3 nucleotides: TGTGCCAGCAGTGGACAGGCCTTGAACACTGAAGCTTTCTTT. This translates into CASSGQALNTEAFF.

V and J are TRBV7-6 and TRBJ2-1, with 7 positions matching TRBD2. The CDR3 runs to 14 residues. CDR1 is SGHVS and CDR2 is FNYEAQ in the germline V gene. The V and J ends lost 1 base and 7 bases, in that order; junction bases with no gene match: 4. The CDR3 spells CASSLVLAENEQFF. The CDR3 bases are TGTGCCAGCAGCTTAGTTCTAGCGGAAAATGAGCAGTTCTTC.

The V call is TRBV6-1, the J call TRBJ1-5; D perhaps matches TRBD1 (5 bases). Trimming pared 7 bases from V and 1 base from J, leaving 11 bases between. Germline V gene data show CDR1 as MNHNS and CDR2 as SASEGT. This CDR3 is 14 amino acids long. The DNA of the CDR3 is TGTGCCAGCATCGAGGAGGGGAGCAATCAGCCCCAGCATTTT. Residues: CASIEEGSNQPQHF.